These T cell receptor beta chains were read from a single sample in a study of blood T cell repertoires in COVID-19. Assay: immunoSEQ multiplex PCR; the TCRdb copy retains only in-frame clones and omits some. This table has 190,000 or so clones, 85% to 90% appearing once. Specimen: peripheral blood. The receptors were gathered from a man aged 55 to 70 who had recovered from COVID-19. CDR3s include the opening cysteine and the closing phenylalanine or tryptophan. The order of the fields is clone size, V gene, D gene, J gene, CDR3 DNA, CDR3 protein. The D gene is left open where the match is weak. Not all rows give a size; the values are once, few, many and, for expanded clones, a class.

>.|TRBV7-8|.|TRBJ2-1
TGTGCCAGCAGCTTAGAAGGGGCCATGGGCGTAGGTGAGCAGTTCTTC
CASSLEGAMGVGEQFF
>few|TRBV12-3/TRBV12-4|.|TRBJ1-5
TGTGCCAGCAGTTTTGGCCGATATCAGCCCCAGCATTTT
CASSFGRYQPQHF
>.|TRBV6-5|TRBD1|TRBJ1-6
TGTGCCGGCCTTAGGGACAGTTCTCATAATTCACCCCTCCACTTT
CAGLRDSSHNSPLHF
>.|TRBV4-1|TRBD1|TRBJ1-5
TGCGCCAGCAGCTGGGGACAGGGTGAGCCCCAGCATTTT
CASSWGQGEPQHF
>.|TRBV5-1|TRBD1|TRBJ1-3
TGCGCCAGCAGCTATGGGGGCCTCCGGGACAGGGTTGGAAACACCATATATTTT
CASSYGGLRDRVGNTIYF
>.|TRBV11-3|TRBD1|TRBJ2-1
TGTGCCAGCAGCTTAGAGGGTAGAGCAGGGGGTTCGGGCAATGAGCAGTTCTTC
CASSLEGRAGGSGNEQFF
>.|TRBV28|TRBD1|TRBJ2-4
TGTGCCAGCATCCCTGGGGGGACAGGGTTAAACATTCAGTACTTC
CASIPGGTGLNIQYF
>.|TRBV19|.|TRBJ1-2
TGTGCCAGTAACCCCCCCCAGGGCTATGGCTACACCTTC
CASNPPQGYGYTF
>.|TRBV7-3|.|TRBJ1-1
TGTGCCAGCAGCTTGGGAGGGGGCACTGAAGCTTTCTTT
CASSLGGGTEAFF
>.|TRBV19|TRBD2|TRBJ2-3
TGTGCCAGTACCCCAGCGGGGCCCACAGATACGCAGTATTTT
CASTPAGPTDTQYF
>few|TRBV11-2|.|TRBJ1-2
TGTGCCAGCAGCCCTGGGCAAGACTATGGCTACACCTTC
CASSPGQDYGYTF
>.|TRBV12-1|.|TRBJ1-1
TGTGCCAGCAGCCCACCTCCATGGGGGGACAGGGCGAACACTGAAGCTTTCTTT
CASSPPPWGDRANTEAFF
>.|TRBV11-2|TRBD2|TRBJ2-3
TGTGCCAGCAGCCCAGCGGGAGGCGCAGATACGCAGTATTTT
CASSPAGGADTQYF
>.|TRBV9|TRBD1|TRBJ2-7
TGTGCCAGCAGCGTAGGAGGGACAGGGGTATCATACGAGCAGTACTTC
CASSVGGTGVSYEQYF
>once|TRBV13|.|TRBJ2-5
TGTGCCAGCAGCTCGACACTCCCGCAAGAGACCCAGTACTTC
CASSSTLPQETQYF
>.|TRBV10-1|TRBD2|TRBJ2-1
TGCGCCAGCAGCCTAGCGGGAGGCAATGAGCAGTTCTTC
CASSLAGGNEQFF
>.|TRBV25-1|.|TRBJ1-2
TGTGCCAGCAGCCCCCATCCGGGGGGCTCGGCTTATTCCTATGGCTACACCTTC
CASSPHPGGSAYSYGYTF
>.|TRBV5-6|.|TRBJ1-6
TGTGCCAGCAGCTTGGAGGACGGGAGTTCACCCCTCCACTTT
CASSLEDGSSPLHF
>few|TRBV11-1|.|TRBJ2-3
TGTGCCAGCAGCTTAATGTCAAGCGACACAGATACGCAGTATTTT
CASSLMSSDTDTQYF
>.|TRBV3-1/TRBV3-2|.|TRBJ1-5
TGTGCCAGCAGCCAGAAGGGGGGCAATCAGCCCCAGCATTTT
CASSQKGGNQPQHF
>.|TRBV4-1|TRBD2|TRBJ2-3
TGCGCCAGCAGCCAAGCAAGACTTGGCGGGGGGGCGGCAGATACGCAGTATTTT
CASSQARLGGGAADTQYF
>.|TRBV4-3|.|TRBJ2-2
TGCGCCAGCAGCCAAGTGGGGGGAACCGGGGAGCTGTTTTTT
CASSQVGGTGELFF
>.|TRBV7-2|TRBD2|TRBJ2-1
TGTGCCAGCAGCTTAGATGGTCGGGGGGGCCACAATGAGCAGTTCTTC
CASSLDGRGGHNEQFF
>once|TRBV7-9|.|TRBJ2-5
TGTGCCAGCAGCCGCGGCGCTCTCGAAGAGACCCAGTACTTC
CASSRGALEETQYF
>once|TRBV28|.|TRBJ2-5
TGTGCCAGCAGTTTATACGTTCCGGGGGATCAAGAGACCCAGTACTTC
CASSLYVPGDQETQYF
>once|TRBV6-6|TRBD1|TRBJ2-1
TGTGCCAGCAGTCGATGGGACAGGGGGGTCTACAATGAGCAGTTCTTC
CASSRWDRGVYNEQFF
>.|TRBV24-1|.|TRBJ1-2
TGTGCCACCAGTCATTGGGACACCGACTATGGCTACACCTTC
CATSHWDTDYGYTF
>.|TRBV11-2|.|TRBJ1-5
TGTGCCAGCAGCTTAGTGGACAGTAATCAGCCCCAGCATTTT
CASSLVDSNQPQHF
>.|TRBV27|TRBD1|TRBJ1-2
TGTGCCAGCAGTTTCCTCTTCTCAGACAGGGGTAAAGACTACACCTTC
CASSFLFSDRGKDYTF
>.|TRBV5-4|TRBD2|TRBJ2-2
TGTGCCAGCAGCGGGGGAACTAGCGGGAGGTCCTACGGTGGAACCGGGGAGCTGTTTTTT
CASSGGTSGRSYGGTGELFF
>few|TRBV5-1|TRBD1|TRBJ2-7
TGCGCCAGCAGCTTGGGCAGGGGGTCGGACGAGCAGTACTTC
CASSLGRGSDEQYF
>.|TRBV18|.|TRBJ2-1
TGTGCCAGCTCACCACGATCGGGCGCAGGGTACAATGAGCAGTTCTTC
CASSPRSGAGYNEQFF
>.|TRBV7-9|TRBD1|TRBJ1-5
TGTGCCAGCAGCGCGACAGGGGACCAGCCCCAGCATTTT
CASSATGDQPQHF
>.|TRBV7-8|.|TRBJ1-5
TGTGCCAGCAGCGGCAGGATCGATCAGCCCCAGCATTTT
CASSGRIDQPQHF
>.|TRBV20-1|TRBD1|TRBJ2-3
TGCAGTGCTAGTTACAGGGGGGCCACAGATACGCAGTATTTT
CSASYRGATDTQYF
>.|TRBV27|.|TRBJ2-7
TGTGCCAGCAGTTTAAGTAGGGGGATCTACGAGCAGTACTTC
CASSLSRGIYEQYF
>.|TRBV24-1|.|TRBJ1-1
TGTGCCACCAGTGATGGGCCCGAAGGCATCCCTGAAGCTTTCTTT
CATSDGPEGIPEAFF
>.|TRBV4-2|.|TRBJ2-3
TGTGCCAGCAGCCAAGATAAGAGCGGTGACGGCACAGATACGCAGTATTTT
CASSQDKSGDGTDTQYF
>.|TRBV2|TRBD2|TRBJ2-3
TGTGCCAGCAGGGCTACCGGGACTAACCTAGATACGCAGTATTTT
CASRATGTNLDTQYF
>few|TRBV14|.|TRBJ2-1
TGTGCCAGCAGCCCTCGGACAGTAAGGGGCAATGAGCAGTTCTTC
CASSPRTVRGNEQFF
>.|TRBV4-2|.|TRBJ1-2
TGTGCCAGCAGCCAGGAGCCTGGGGGCAGTTCTCACGGCTACACCTTC
CASSQEPGGSSHGYTF
>.|TRBV18|.|TRBJ2-3
TGTGCCAGCTCCCCCTCTACAGATACGCAGTATTTT
CASSPSTDTQYF
>.|TRBV7-8|.|TRBJ1-3
TGTGCCAGCAGCTTAGTCAGGGACTCTGGAAACACCATATATTTT
CASSLVRDSGNTIYF
>.|TRBV28|.|TRBJ1-5
TGTGCCAGCAGCTTTGCCGGACAGTCTGGGTCAGAGCCCCAGCATTTT
CASSFAGQSGSEPQHF
>once|TRBV19|TRBD2|TRBJ2-2
TGTGCCAGTGCGCGCGGGAGGCAGAACACCGGGGAGCTGTTTTTT
CASARGRQNTGELFF
>once|TRBV11-1|.|TRBJ1-2
TGTGCCAGCACCCGAACAGGTTCTCCCTATGGCTACACCTTC
CASTRTGSPYGYTF